This passage covers 26 T cell receptor beta chains from one sample sequenced in a study. Some clones are missing from TCRdb's copy, which holds only in-frame ones; the method was immunoSEQ multiplex PCR. The sample lists about 50,000 clones, roughly 93% seen once, with roughly a tenth in the top ten. Sequenced sample: PBMCs. All receptors come from a man between 40 and 49 years old with rheumatoid arthritis.

The chain couples TRBV9 to TRBJ2-3; 14 bases align to TRBD2. This CDR3 spans 19 amino acids. Germline lookup yields CDR1 SGDLS and CDR2 YYNGEE. J lost 0 bases, V lost 3 bases, and 9 bases had no gene match. The CDR3 sequence: CASSAHPGLAGVSTDTQYF. Here the CDR3 DNA reads TGTGCCAGCAGCGCTCACCCGGGACTAGCGGGGGTGAGCACAGATACGCAGTATTTT.

CDR3 sequence: CATSPVVDTGELFF. CDR3 coding DNA: TGTGCCACCAGTCCCGTTGTAGACACCGGGGAGCTGTTTTTT. The J gene is TRBJ2-2, the V gene TRBV24-1; D unresolved. The CDR3 covers 14 residues. The germline V gene encodes CDR1 KGHDR and CDR2 SFDVKD. Trimming left V 6 bases short and J 3 bases short, with 10 bases between.

The V and J genes are TRBV7-2 and TRBJ2-1; 14 positions agree with TRBD2. J was trimmed by 10 bases and V by 4 bases; bases with no gene match: 9. Germline values: CDR1 SGHTA, CDR2 FQGNSA. The CDR3 totals 16 residues. The CDR3 protein is CASSSPTSGGAREQFF. The CDR3 DNA sequence: TGTGCCAGCAGCTCACCGACTAGCGGGGGGGCCAGGGAGCAGTTCTTC.

V usage is TRBV24-1 and J usage is TRBJ2-4, with 8 bases fitting TRBD2. Germline values: CDR1 KGHDR, CDR2 SFDVKD. V dropped 3 bases and J dropped 9; count of bases not matched to a gene: 6. CDR3 length: 14 amino acids. The CDR3 bases are TGTGCCACCAGTGATGGCGGACTAGCACCCATTCAGTACTTC. It specifies CATSDGGLAPIQYF.

This clone was counted between two and nine times. The CDR3 reads CASSTGVGLFYSNQPQHF. The CDR3 nucleotides are TGTGCCAGTAGTACCGGGGTCGGGCTATTCTATAGCAATCAGCCCCAGCATTTT. The chain joins TRBV19 to TRBJ1-5; D is undetermined. This CDR3 comprises 18 residues. Deletions cut 4 bases from V and 0 bases from J, with 19 bases between. CDR1 is LNHDA and CDR2 is SQIVND in the germline V gene (reference sequence). Together with reference TRBV19 and TRBJ1-5, the CDR3 gives the full variable domain: DGGITQSPKYLFRKEGQNVTLSCEQNLNHDAMYWYRQDPGQGLRLIYYSQIVNDFQKGDIAEGYSVSREKKESFPLTVTSAQKNPTAFYLCASSTGVGLFYSNQPQHFGDGTRLSIL.

This chain links TRBV6-5 with TRBJ2-7, with unresolved D. The germline gives CDR1 MNHEY, CDR2 SVGAGI. V gave up 6 bases and J gave up 2 bases, with 17 bases separating them. The CDR3 length is 15 residues. The CDR3 sequence is CASSLGRLRAYEQYF. CDR3 bases: TGTGCCAGCAGCCTCGGGCGGCTTCGGGCCTACGAGCAGTACTTC.

This sequence joins TRBV14 and TRBJ2-7; no clear D gene. V gave up 2 bases and J gave up 0 bases, with 5 bases separating them. The CDR3 covers 13 residues. Germline CDR1 reads SGHDN; CDR2 reads FVKESK. The CDR3 here is CASSQLLSYEQYF. CDR3 DNA: TGTGCCAGCAGCCAACTACTCTCCTACGAGCAGTACTTC.

This clone was found a few times. The chain links TRBV27 to TRBJ1-1; 9 nucleotides line up with TRBD1. CDR3 size: 12 residues. The V gene's germline CDR1 is MNHEY and CDR2 SMNVEV (reference sequence). Losses at the gene ends were 6 bases for V and 11 bases for J; bases not matched to a gene: 7. The CDR3 nucleotides read TGTGCCAGCAGCCTGACAGGGGGGGAGGCTTTCTTT. Protein: CASSLTGGEAFF.

The chain links TRBV6-2 or TRBV6-3 to TRBJ1-1; the D is unclear. The germline CDR1 and CDR2 sequences are MNHEY and SVGEGT. The CDR3 spans 12 residues. The V and J ends lost 5 bases and 5 bases respectively, with 9 bases between them. The CDR3 here is CASSPRVTEAFF. CDR3 in DNA: TGTGCCAGCAGTCCCCGGGTGACTGAAGCTTTCTTT.

The DNA for the CDR3 is TGTGCCAGCAGCTTATATGCGGGGGCGCATGGCTACACCTTC. Translated, it gives CASSLYAGAHGYTF. This chain connects TRBV7-2 to TRBJ1-2, with a possible D match to TRBD1 (6 bases). The CDR3 sequence is 14 residues long. In germline, CDR1 is SGHTA, CDR2 FQGNSA. Trimming cost V 2 bases and J 6 bases, with 13 bases left between them.

The V gene is TRBV11-1, the J gene TRBJ2-2; the match to TRBD1 covers 7 bases. Germline-derived CDR1 and CDR2 are SGHAT and FQDESV (reference sequence). Trimming took 7 bases from V and 2 from J; bases not matched to a gene: 7. There are 15 residues in the CDR3. The CDR3 sequence: CASKGRQGNTGELFF. In DNA, the CDR3 is TGTGCCAGCAAAGGCCGACAGGGTAACACCGGGGAGCTGTTTTTT.

This chain links TRBV29-1 with TRBJ2-7, with D unclear. This CDR3 has 15 residues. The germline gives CDR1 SQVTM, CDR2 ANQGSEA. V gave up 0 bases and J gave up 7 bases, with 19 bases separating them. The DNA for the CDR3 is TGCAGCGTTGAAGATGGTCAATCGACGGCGACGGAGCAGTACTTC. As protein: CSVEDGQSTATEQYF.

This clone was seen a handful of times. The chain is built from TRBV7-9 and TRBJ1-3, with 9 bases fitting TRBD1. The CDR3 length is 16 residues. Germline V gene lookup returns CDR1 SEHNR and CDR2 FQNEAQ (reference sequence). The ends lost 5 bases at V and 3 bases at J; junction bases unmatched: 8. The CDR3: CASSNYRGPSGNTIYF. The CDR3, as DNA: TGTGCCAGCAGCAACTACAGGGGGCCGAGTGGAAACACCATATATTTT.

V and J are TRBV6-5 and TRBJ1-1, with 9 bases fitting TRBD1. There are 14 residues in the CDR3. The J segment lost 4 bases and the V segment lost 6 bases, leaving 6 bases of the junction unmatched. Germline V gene data show CDR1 as MNHEY and CDR2 as SVGAGI. CDR3 sequence (DNA): TGTGCCAGCAGACTACAGGGGGCACCCACTGAAGCTTTCTTT. It encodes CASRLQGAPTEAFF.

V gene TRBV7-6 combines with J gene TRBJ2-1; the match to TRBD2 covers 10 bases. V was pared by 2 bases and J by 2 bases, with 6 bases of the junction left unmatched. Germline V lookup: CDR1 SGHVS, CDR2 FNYEAQ. The CDR3 extends over 17 amino acids. The CDR3 is CASSLLAGDRTYNEQFF. CDR3 in DNA: TGTGCCAGCAGCTTACTAGCGGGAGATAGGACCTACAATGAGCAGTTCTTC.

The genes are TRBV10-3 and TRBJ2-2; weak D call: TRBD1 (6 bases). Germline CDR1 and CDR2: ENHRY and SYGVKD. Between the trimmed V and J ends, which lost 4 bases and 3 bases, there was a span of 12 bases. CDR3 length: 15 amino acids. The chain's CDR3 is CAISGGLGDTGELFF. CDR3 nucleotides: TGTGCCATCAGTGGGGGGCTGGGTGACACCGGGGAGCTGTTTTTT.

This chain joins TRBV28 and TRBJ2-1; 12 positions match TRBD2. V trimming: 6 bases; J trimming: 5 bases; junction bases outside the gene matches: 11. The CDR3 is made up of 17 amino acids. Germline V gene data show CDR1 as MDHEN and CDR2 as SYDVKM. For the CDR3, the DNA is TGTGCCAGCAGGTCCTCTCTAGCGGGAGGGGGGAACAATGAGCAGTTCTTC. It translates to CASRSSLAGGGNNEQFF.

The chain carries TRBV24-1 and TRBJ2-5; D remains ambiguous. V was clipped by 1 base and J by 3 bases, with 11 bases between them. CDR1 and CDR2 (germline): KGHDR, SFDVKD. This CDR3 has 15 residues. CDR3 sequence (DNA): TGTGCCACCAGTGATTTCGGGCTAGGGAAAGAGACCCAGTACTTC. It yields the protein CATSDFGLGKETQYF.

This chain connects TRBV29-1 to TRBJ1-1; D gene ambiguous. The CDR3 length is 16 residues. The V gene lost 0 bases and the J gene lost 5 bases, with 19 bases spanning the gap. CDR1 SQVTM and CDR2 ANQGSEA come from the germline V gene. For the CDR3, the DNA is TGCAGCGTTGAAGATTCGAACGGTTGGAGCTTGACTGAAGCTTTCTTT. Amino acids: CSVEDSNGWSLTEAFF.

J is TRBJ1-5 and V is TRBV4-1; a weak D match, TRBD1 (5 bases). CDR1 is MGHRA, CDR2 YSYEKL, per germline. This CDR3 contains 17 residues. V lost 0 bases, J lost 2 bases, and 14 bases lay in between. The CDR3 loop is CASSQETQGRGNQPQHF. The CDR3 DNA reads as TGCGCCAGCAGCCAAGAGACTCAGGGTCGAGGCAATCAGCCCCAGCATTTT.

The chain carries TRBV6-5 and TRBJ2-1, with D maybe TRBD1 (6 bases). CDR3 size: 14 residues. Deletions cut 7 bases from V and 8 bases from J, with 18 bases between. The germline gives CDR1 MNHEY, CDR2 SVGAGI. The CDR3 nucleotides read TGTGCCAGCATGGGGGCTCTACAATTCTATGAGCAGTTCTTC. Translation gives CASMGALQFYEQFF.

The V and J genes are TRBV7-2 and TRBJ2-1, with TRBD2 identical over 11 bases. Germline V gene sequence: CDR1 SGHTA, CDR2 FQGNSA. CDR3 length: 15 amino acids. Trimming took 5 bases from V and 7 from J; bases not matched to a gene: 7. This chain's CDR3 is CASSTRTSGWNEQFF. In DNA form, the CDR3 reads TGTGCCAGCAGCACCCGGACTAGCGGGTGGAATGAGCAGTTCTTC.

This chain uses TRBV23-1 with TRBJ1-5; D perhaps matches TRBD1 (6 bases). TRBV23-1 counts as an open reading frame of uncertain function. This CDR3 region has 15 residues. The V end lost 11 bases, the J end lost 6 bases, and 23 bases lay between the germline ends. CDR3 bases: TGCGCCCCGTCGCGAACACAGGGACGAGGTCAGCCCCAGCATTTT. Translation gives CAPSRTQGRGQPQHF.

The J gene is TRBJ1-4, the V gene TRBV30, with 7 bases matching TRBD1. With V trimmed by 3 bases and J by 8 bases, 9 bases remained unmatched. Germline V gene data show CDR1 as GTSNPN and CDR2 as SVGIG (reference sequence). CDR3 length: 14 residues. CDR3 in DNA: TGTGCCTGGAGACAGGGGAGGAGTCGGGAAAAACTGTTTTTT. This codes for CAWRQGRSREKLFF.

J is TRBJ2-6 and V is TRBV24-1, with D perhaps assigned TRBD1 or TRBD2 (5 bases each). This CDR3 region has 15 residues. Germline assignment: CDR1 KGHDR and CDR2 SFDVKD. The V end lost 4 bases, the J end lost 0 bases, and 6 bases lay between the germline ends. The CDR3 DNA sequence: TGTGCCACCAGTGAGAGGGGCTCTGGGGCCAACGTCCTGACTTTC. Its protein product is CATSERGSGANVLTF.

V gene TRBV9 combines with J gene TRBJ2-5, with TRBD1 matching 7 bases. The CDR3 sequence is 16 residues long. The V segment lost 4 bases and the J segment 5 bases; nucleotides outside the gene matches: 14. CDR1 and CDR2 from the germline V gene are SGDLS and YYNGEE. The CDR3 DNA reads TGTGCCAGCAGCCCGGGGAGACAGGGACCCTCGGAGACCCAGTACTTC. The encoded protein is CASSPGRQGPSETQYF.